These 28 T cell receptor beta chains came from one sample sequenced in a study of control samples from healthy donors and cancer patients (dated by TCRdb to the early 2020s). The library was obtained by the immunoSEQ multiplex PCR assay. As stored in TCRdb, this immuneACCESS dataset retains in-frame rearrangements with V and J assigned. A fraction of the clones does not appear; measured against another copy, unresolved V genes explain less than half of the discrepancy, and the remainder lacks a known reason. The sample table contains some 130,000 clones; only one count was recorded for 75% to 95% of them. Of the sample, 2.5% is held by the ten largest clones. Sequenced: blood. Receptors originate from a middle-aged man in good health.

The count of this clone is one. V and J are TRBV5-1 and TRBJ2-7, with a tentative D call TRBD1 (5 bases). Germline assignment: CDR1 SGHRS and CDR2 YFSETQ. V was cut by 4 bases and J by 6 bases, with 14 bases left in between. The CDR3 totals 13 residues. CDR3 in DNA: TGCGCCAGCAGCCAGGGCCCGGACGGCGAGCAGTACTTC. This codes for CASSQGPDGEQYF.

The V gene is TRBV3-1 (or the pseudogene TRBV3-2), the J gene TRBJ1-6; no reliable D call. V lost 5 bases, J lost 4 bases, and 12 bases lay in between. This CDR3 region has 15 residues. Germline V gene data show CDR1 as LGHDT and CDR2 as YNNKEL (reference sequence). CDR3 coding DNA: TGTGCCAGCAGCGTACAGTTTGATTATAATTCACCCCTCCACTTT. This translates into CASSVQFDYNSPLHF.

V gene TRBV6-5 combines with J gene TRBJ1-2; weak D call: TRBD1 (6 bases). V gave up 11 bases and J gave up 6 bases, with 19 bases separating them. CDR1 and CDR2 from the germline V gene are MNHEY and SVGAGI. This CDR3 comprises 13 residues. CDR3 bases: TGTGCCGGGTCCGGGACAAGGAGGGATGGCTACACCTTC. Translating it yields CAGSGTRRDGYTF.

The chain recombines TRBV12-5 with TRBJ2-5; 7 positions match TRBD1. CDR1 is LGHNT, CDR2 FRNRAP, per germline. The CDR3 consists of 15 residues. The V segment lost 6 bases and the J segment 4 bases; nucleotides outside the gene matches: 11. The CDR3 protein is CASGQGQVSPETQYF. DNA for the CDR3: TGTGCTAGTGGACAAGGACAGGTATCGCCAGAGACCCAGTACTTC.

The chain is built from TRBV2 and TRBJ2-3, with TRBD1 as a possible D gene (6 bases). The germline V gene encodes CDR1 SNHLY and CDR2 FYNNEI. CDR3 length equals 13 residues. V lost 5 bases, J lost 3 bases, and 9 bases lay in between. The CDR3 protein is CASSQQGTDTQYF. The CDR3 DNA reads TGTGCCAGCAGTCAACAGGGAACAGATACGCAGTATTTT.

The rearrangement links TRBV19 to TRBJ1-2; 11 bases align to TRBD1. This CDR3 is 15 amino acids long. V was clipped by 2 bases and J by 5 bases; unmatched bases: 4. Looked up from germline, CDR1 is LNHDA and CDR2 is SQIVND (reference sequence). The CDR3 protein is CASSINRDRGYGYTF. The CDR3 region has the DNA TGTGCCAGTAGTATAAACCGGGACAGGGGGTATGGCTACACCTTC.

The V gene is TRBV18, the J gene TRBJ1-6, with D uncertain. This CDR3 region has 14 residues. V lost 2 bases to trimming and J lost 7 bases, with 9 bases between them. Germline CDR1 is KGHSH and CDR2 is LQKENI. CDR3 amino acids: CASSPGLENSPLHF. For the CDR3, the DNA is TGTGCCAGCTCACCAGGGCTGGAGAATTCACCCCTCCACTTT. Together with reference TRBV18 and TRBJ1-6, the CDR3 gives the full variable domain: NAGVMQNPRHLVRRRGQEARLRCSPMKGHSHVYWYRQLPEEGLKFMVYLQKENIIDESGMPKERFSAEFPKEGPSILRIQQVVRGDSAAYFCASSPGLENSPLHFGNGTRLTVT.

V and J are TRBV28 and TRBJ2-1; D not resolved. CDR3 size: 15 residues. Germline V gives CDR1 MDHEN, CDR2 SYDVKM. The germline V and J ends were trimmed by 0 bases and 9 bases, with 15 bases remaining between them. CDR3 residues: CASSLWTQLYGEQFF. The CDR3 region has the DNA TGTGCCAGCAGTTTATGGACACAGCTCTACGGTGAGCAGTTCTTC.

The genes are TRBV10-2 and TRBJ2-5, with 8 bases matching TRBD1. V lost 10 bases and J lost 5; bases outside the gene matches: 9. The length of the CDR3 is 13 residues. Germline V gene lookup returns CDR1 WSHSY and CDR2 SAAADI. CDR3 sequence (DNA): TGCGCCACCTCACAGGGGGTAGGGGAGACCCAGTACTTC. Its protein is CATSQGVGETQYF.

This chain uses TRBV2 with TRBJ2-5; D is perhaps TRBD2 (6 bases). The CDR3 is 17 amino acids. CDR1 SNHLY and CDR2 FYNNEI come from the germline V gene. V was clipped by 2 bases and J by 1 base, with 17 bases between them. CDR3 nucleotide sequence: TGTGCCAGCAGTGAATGGACCTACCTGACTAGCCAAGAGACCCAGTACTTC. Amino acids: CASSEWTYLTSQETQYF.

Only one count was recorded for this clone. The chain has TRBV7-6 and TRBJ1-2; weak D call: TRBD1 (5 bases). V gave up 2 bases and J gave up 8 bases, with 24 bases separating them. The germline V gene has CDR1 SGHVS and CDR2 FNYEAQ. CDR3 length equals 17 residues. This chain's CDR3 is CASSLLPDSGGVNGYTF. CDR3 bases: TGTGCCAGCAGCTTATTACCCGATTCCGGGGGGGTGAACGGCTACACCTTC.

The V gene is TRBV29-1, the J gene TRBJ2-7; 7 bases align to TRBD1. V lost 3 bases and J lost 1; bases outside the gene matches: 9. Germline CDR1 SQVTM, CDR2 ANQGSEA. CDR3 size: 15 residues. CDR3 coding DNA: TGCAGCGTTGAGGATGACAGGGCAATATCCTACGAGCAGTACTTC. Encoded protein: CSVEDDRAISYEQYF.

J is TRBJ1-1 and V is TRBV27, with 7 bases that match TRBD1. Germline values: CDR1 MNHEY, CDR2 SMNVEV (reference sequence). V shed 6 bases, J shed 4 bases, and the junction held 8 bases outside the gene matches. This CDR3 spans 14 amino acids. The CDR3 region has the DNA TGTGCCAGCAGGCCAGACAGGGAAAGCACTGAAGCTTTCTTT. It codes for CASRPDRESTEAFF.

This chain joins TRBV7-9 and TRBJ1-1; D unclear. The germline V gene encodes CDR1 SEHNR and CDR2 FQNEAQ (reference sequence). This CDR3 region has 12 residues. Trimming took off 6 bases at V and 1 base at J, with 6 bases between the two ends. The CDR3 protein is CASRFGNTEAFF. In nucleotides, the CDR3 is TGTGCCAGCAGGTTTGGGAACACTGAAGCTTTCTTT.

This chain uses TRBV5-4 with TRBJ1-1; 10 positions agree with TRBD1. Losses at the gene ends were 4 bases for V and 1 base for J; bases not matched to a gene: 4. The germline gives CDR1 SGHNT, CDR2 YYREEE (reference sequence). The CDR3 consists of 15 residues. CDR3 amino acids: CASSLRDRGNTEAFF. For the CDR3, the DNA is TGTGCCAGCAGCCTAAGGGACAGGGGGAACACTGAAGCTTTCTTT.

The chain is built from TRBV7-9 and TRBJ2-7, with D tentatively TRBD1 (5 bases). This CDR3 has 18 residues. The germline V gene has CDR1 SEHNR and CDR2 FQNEAQ (reference sequence). Trimming shortened V by 1 base and J by 1 base, and 20 bases separated the two germline ends. In DNA, the CDR3 is TGTGCCAGCAGCTTAGGTGCAGGGATAGTCGGATCGTCCTACGAGCAGTACTTC. This sequence encodes CASSLGAGIVGSSYEQYF. Using reference TRBV7-9 and TRBJ2-7 for the parts outside the CDR3, the full variable domain is DTGVSQNPRHKITKRGQNVTFRCDPISEHNRLYWYRQTLGQGPEFLTYFQNEAQLEKSRLLSDRFSAERPKGSFSTLEIQRTEQGDSAMYLCASSLGAGIVGSSYEQYFGPGTRLTVT.

The chain couples TRBV9 to TRBJ2-7; unclear D gene. Germline CDR1 reads SGDLS; CDR2 reads YYNGEE. Trimming pared 0 bases from V and 2 bases from J, leaving 9 bases between. The CDR3 sequence is 14 residues long. In nucleotides, the CDR3 is TGTGCCAGCAGCGTAGGGTCTGTCACCTACGAGCAGTACTTC. Encoded protein: CASSVGSVTYEQYF. Full variable domain (rest looked up from reference TRBV9 and TRBJ2-7): DSGVTQTPKHLITATGQRVTLRCSPRSGDLSVYWYQQSLDQGLQFLIQYYNGEERAKGNILERFSAQQFPDLHSELNLSSLELGDSALYFCASSVGSVTYEQYFGPGTRLTVT.

The chain recombines TRBV7-9 with TRBJ2-5; no definite D call. Germline V CDR1 and CDR2: SEHNR, FQNEAQ (reference sequence). CDR3 length: 14 residues. V was pared by 3 bases and J by 0 bases, with 8 bases between. CDR3 nucleotide sequence: TGTGCCAGCAGCTTGGGAAGGAACCAAGAGACCCAGTACTTC. It is translated as CASSLGRNQETQYF. Full variable domain (outside the CDR3, taken from reference TRBV7-9 and TRBJ2-5): DTGVSQNPRHKITKRGQNVTFRCDPISEHNRLYWYRQTLGQGPEFLTYFQNEAQLEKSRLLSDRFSAERPKGSFSTLEIQRTEQGDSAMYLCASSLGRNQETQYFGPGTRLLVL.

V gene TRBV24-1 combines with J gene TRBJ1-5; a weak D match, TRBD1 (6 bases). The germline V gene encodes CDR1 KGHDR and CDR2 SFDVKD. Trimming removed 4 bases from V and 4 bases from J, with 7 bases in between. The CDR3 loop spans 13 amino acids. The chain's CDR3 is CATSEGQNQPQHF. The CDR3 nucleotides are TGTGCCACCAGTGAAGGACAGAATCAGCCCCAGCATTTT.

The chain has TRBV5-1 and TRBJ1-1; unclear D gene. Per the germline V gene, CDR1 is SGHRS and CDR2 is YFSETQ. The V and J ends lost 0 bases and 6 bases respectively, with 9 bases between them. CDR3 length: 13 residues. The DNA of the CDR3 is TGCGCCAGCAGCTTGGATCCGTGGGCTGAAGCTTTCTTT. Protein product: CASSLDPWAEAFF.

The chain combines TRBV9 with TRBJ2-2, with 7 bases aligning to TRBD1. Germline V gives CDR1 SGDLS, CDR2 YYNGEE. With V trimmed by 6 bases and J by 0 bases, 8 bases remained unmatched. This CDR3 contains 16 residues. The CDR3 protein is CASTETGTANTGELFF. CDR3 DNA sequence: TGTGCCAGCACCGAGACGGGGACAGCGAACACCGGGGAGCTGTTTTTT. Drawing the rest from reference TRBV9 and TRBJ2-2, the complete variable domain is DSGVTQTPKHLITATGQRVTLRCSPRSGDLSVYWYQQSLDQGLQFLIQYYNGEERAKGNILERFSAQQFPDLHSELNLSSLELGDSALYFCASTETGTANTGELFFGEGSRLTVL.

The CDR3 loop is CASRARPGPYEQYF. The CDR3 nucleotides read TGTGCCAGCAGGGCTAGACCAGGCCCCTACGAGCAGTACTTC. The rearrangement uses TRBV2 and TRBJ2-7; D remains ambiguous. Trimming left V 6 bases short and J 2 bases short, with 14 bases between. Per germline, CDR1 SNHLY and CDR2 FYNNEI. The CDR3 length is 14 residues.

The genes are TRBV5-1 and TRBJ2-2; 9 bases match TRBD2. CDR1 and CDR2 (germline): SGHRS, YFSETQ. Trimming cost V 0 bases and J 3 bases; bases outside gene matches: 3. This CDR3 is built from 16 residues. CDR3 bases: TGCGCCAGCAGCTTGGCGAGCGGGGGGTACACCGGGGAGCTGTTTTTT. The encoded protein is CASSLASGGYTGELFF.

This chain joins TRBV3-1 (or the pseudogene TRBV3-2) and TRBJ2-2; no reliable D call. V dropped 8 bases and J dropped 1 base, with 17 bases sitting between them. The CDR3 is made up of 16 amino acids. The germline gives CDR1 LGHDT, CDR2 YNNKEL (reference sequence). The chain's CDR3 is CASSLSRAVNTGELFF. CDR3 sequence (DNA): TGTGCCAGCTCCCTGAGTCGGGCTGTGAACACCGGGGAGCTGTTTTTT.

V is TRBV7-8 and J is TRBJ2-5; D is ambiguous. This CDR3 contains 15 residues. Trimming cost V 2 bases and J 1 base, with 11 bases left between them. CDR1 and CDR2 (germline): SGHVS, FQNEAQ. The CDR3, as DNA: TGTGCCAGCAGCTTAATAGCCCCGCCCCAAGAGACCCAGTACTTC. Protein product: CASSLIAPPQETQYF.

The V gene is TRBV7-9, the J gene TRBJ1-6; TRBD1 might be the D (5 bases). This CDR3 is built from 16 residues. The V gene lost 1 base and the J gene lost 6 bases, with 13 bases spanning the gap. Per the germline V gene, CDR1 is SEHNR and CDR2 is FQNEAQ (reference sequence). CDR3: CASSLVGGTTNSPLHF. For the CDR3, the DNA is TGTGCCAGCAGCTTAGTGGGAGGGACCACTAATTCACCCCTCCACTTT.

This clone was recorded a few times. The chain is built from TRBV24-1 and TRBJ2-1, with 7 bases fitting TRBD2. V shed 5 bases and J 9 bases; nucleotides not matched to a gene: 6. The CDR3 consists of 13 residues. CDR1 KGHDR and CDR2 SFDVKD come from the germline V gene. CDR3 in DNA: TGTGCCACCAGTGCGGGGGGTTTCGGTGAGCAGTTCTTC. Translation gives CATSAGGFGEQFF.

The V call is TRBV5-1, the J call TRBJ2-7, with D perhaps TRBD2 (6 bases). In germline, CDR1 is SGHRS, CDR2 YFSETQ. The CDR3 sequence is 15 residues long. Trimming took 4 bases from V and 3 from J, leaving 17 bases between them. The CDR3 loop is CASSGGTGTFYEQYF. The CDR3 DNA reads as TGCGCCAGCAGCGGAGGGACTGGAACCTTCTACGAGCAGTACTTC.